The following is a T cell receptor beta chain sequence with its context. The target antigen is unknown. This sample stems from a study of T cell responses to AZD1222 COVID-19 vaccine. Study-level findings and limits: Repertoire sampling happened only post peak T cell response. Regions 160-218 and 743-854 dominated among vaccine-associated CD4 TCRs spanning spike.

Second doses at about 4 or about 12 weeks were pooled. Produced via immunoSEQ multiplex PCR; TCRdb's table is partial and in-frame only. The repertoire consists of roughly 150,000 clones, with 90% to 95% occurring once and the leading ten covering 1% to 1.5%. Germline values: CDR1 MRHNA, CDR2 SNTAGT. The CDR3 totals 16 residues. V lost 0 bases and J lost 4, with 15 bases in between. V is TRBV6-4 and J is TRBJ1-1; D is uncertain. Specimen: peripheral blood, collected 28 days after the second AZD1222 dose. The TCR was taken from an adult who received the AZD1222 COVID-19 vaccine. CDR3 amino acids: CASSDSHGRGGTEAFF. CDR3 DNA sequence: TGTGCCAGCAGTGACTCTCATGGCCGCGGAGGCACTGAAGCTTTCTTT.